The 13 T cell receptor beta chains reported below all come from one sample, sequenced in a study of cytomegalovirus exposure and HLA in healthy donors. It was with 60 Vbeta and 13 Jbeta primers that the PCR ran. Measured with immunoSEQ multiplex PCR; TCRdb has only the in-frame clones, and not every one. The table has 150,000 to 200,000 clones, about 79% seen once; the top ten hold less than 2.5%. Material for sequencing was PBMCs. The receptors were sampled from a woman between 50 and 59 years old in good health and CMV-seronegative.

The CDR3 nucleotides are TGTGCCAGCAGCACGACAGGGGGCGCAACAGATACGCAGTATTTT. Translation: CASSTTGGATDTQYF. The chain has TRBV7-9 and TRBJ2-3, with 10 bases aligning to TRBD1. Unmatched junction bases numbered 5, after V lost 5 bases and J lost 3 bases. CDR3 size: 15 residues. Germline CDR1 SEHNR, CDR2 FQNEAQ (reference sequence).

The chain joins TRBV2 to TRBJ2-6; D perhaps matches TRBD1 (5 bases). V was pared by 4 bases and J by 0 bases, with 13 bases between. Germline V gene data show CDR1 as SNHLY and CDR2 as FYNNEI. The length of the CDR3 is 17 residues. This CDR3 is CASSGGRVFSGANVLTF. The DNA for the CDR3 is TGTGCCAGCAGTGGAGGCAGGGTGTTCTCTGGGGCCAACGTCCTGACTTTC.

The rearrangement uses TRBV9 and TRBJ2-1; perhaps TRBD2 as D (7 bases). V lost 2 bases and J lost 5, with 11 bases in between. The CDR3 spans 14 residues. Germline CDR1 is SGDLS and CDR2 is YYNGEE. The chain's CDR3 is CASSVGGGDNEQFF. For the CDR3, the DNA is TGTGCCAGCAGCGTCGGAGGGGGGGACAATGAGCAGTTCTTC.

The genes are TRBV18 and TRBJ2-4, with TRBD1 matching 11 bases. The CDR3 has 19 amino acids. V was clipped by 1 base and J by 3 bases; unmatched bases: 11. Germline V lookup: CDR1 KGHSH, CDR2 LQKENI. The CDR3 bases are TGTGCCAGCTCACCACGGAGGACAGGGGGCGATAAGGACAAAAACATTCAGTACTTC. It specifies CASSPRRTGGDKDKNIQYF.

This chain joins TRBV7-2 and TRBJ2-3, with D perhaps matching TRBD1 (5 bases). This CDR3 has 14 residues. V gave up 5 bases and J gave up 1 base, with 10 bases separating them. CDR1 and CDR2 (germline): SGHTA, FQGNSA. DNA of the CDR3: TGTGCCAGCAGCCGTGGGGCGGGCACAGATACGCAGTATTTT. Protein product: CASSRGAGTDTQYF.

The CDR3 spells CSARGDILNTEAFF. The CDR3 DNA reads TGCAGCGCCCGAGGGGACATTTTGAACACTGAAGCTTTCTTT. The J gene is TRBJ1-1, the V gene TRBV29-1; perhaps TRBD1 as D (6 bases). The germline CDR1 and CDR2 sequences are SQVTM and ANQGSEA. Trimming cost V 7 bases and J 0 bases, with 15 bases left between them. This CDR3 contains 14 residues.

The CDR3 loop is CASSEGYGTGYTDTQYF. The CDR3 DNA sequence: TGCGCCAGCAGTGAAGGTTACGGGACAGGGTACACAGATACGCAGTATTTT. The chain links TRBV10-1 to TRBJ2-3, with 9 bases identical to TRBD1. V was pared by 3 bases and J by 2 bases, with 9 bases of the junction left unmatched. CDR1 WNHNN and CDR2 SYGVQD come from the germline V gene (reference sequence). The CDR3 runs 17 residues.

The chain is built from TRBV7-2 and TRBJ1-4; 8 positions match TRBD1. Trimming removed 5 bases from V and 7 bases from J; junction bases left unmatched: 9. The CDR3 totals 15 residues. In germline, CDR1 is SGHTA, CDR2 FQGNSA. The CDR3 region is CASSPEGQGSEKLFF. The CDR3 coding sequence is TGTGCCAGCAGCCCCGAAGGACAGGGCAGTGAAAAACTGTTTTTT.

The genes are TRBV7-2 and TRBJ2-2; 8 positions match TRBD2. The junction had 15 bases not matched to a gene; V was cut back by 5 bases and J by 7 bases. This CDR3 spans 17 amino acids. Germline loops: CDR1 SGHTA, CDR2 FQGNSA. The CDR3 DNA follows: TGTGCCAGCAGCCCACGGGGTAGCGGGGTTTCGGGCGGGGAGCTGTTTTTT. As protein: CASSPRGSGVSGGELFF. Based on the CDR3 plus reference TRBV7-2 and TRBJ2-2, the full variable domain is GAGVSQSPSNKVTEKGKDVELRCDPISGHTALYWYRQSLGQGLEFLIYFQGNSAPDKSGLPSDRFSAERTGGSVSTLTIQRTQQEDSAVYLCASSPRGSGVSGGELFFGEGSRLTVL.

The chain joins TRBV21-1 to TRBJ2-7; the table's D call TRBD2 went unverified against the DNA. TRBV21-1 is deemed a pseudogene. This CDR3 has 15 amino acids. CDR3 DNA: TGTGCCAGCAACCCCTGGGGGACTAGGACCTACGAGCAGTACTTC. As protein: CASNPWGTRTYEQYF.

This clone showed up just once. The genes are TRBV15 and TRBJ1-2; D not resolved. Trimming pared 4 bases from V and 4 bases from J, leaving 10 bases between. This CDR3 is 13 amino acids long. Per the germline V gene, CDR1 is LNHNV and CDR2 is YYDKDF (reference sequence). The CDR3 DNA is TGTGCCACCAGCAATGATGGGAGCTATGGCTACACCTTC. Encoded protein: CATSNDGSYGYTF.

V usage is TRBV5-1 and J usage is TRBJ2-3; 14 bases map to TRBD2. V was pared by 3 bases and J by 4 bases, with 4 bases of the junction left unmatched. The germline CDR1 and CDR2 sequences are SGHRS and YFSETQ. The CDR3 sequence is 16 residues long. Written as DNA, the CDR3 is TGCGCCAGCAGCTCGGGACTAGCGGGAGACGCAGATACGCAGTATTTT. This encodes CASSSGLAGDADTQYF. Using reference TRBV5-1 and TRBJ2-3 for the parts outside the CDR3, the full variable domain is KAGVTQTPRYLIKTRGQQVTLSCSPISGHRSVSWYQQTPGQGLQFLFEYFSETQRNKGNFPGRFSGRQFSNSRSEMNVSTLELGDSALYLCASSSGLAGDADTQYFGPGTRLTVL.

This clone appeared a few times. V is TRBV28 and J is TRBJ2-3; maybe TRBD2 (6 bases). Germline V gives CDR1 MDHEN, CDR2 SYDVKM. Trimming took 3 bases from V and 5 from J, leaving 6 bases between them. The CDR3 extends over 12 amino acids. The CDR3 is CASSLGGDTQYF. As DNA, the CDR3 is TGTGCCAGCAGTTTGGGGGGAGATACGCAGTATTTT.